The TCR beta chain described here comes from a study of OX40 agonist ivuxolimab in advanced cancers. Study summary: While on treatment, patients had intravenous ivuxolimab at 0.01 to 10 mg/kg every 2 weeks.

On this clone itself: No antigen is known for it.

Data came from immunoSEQ multiplex PCR; TCRdb stores just in-frame clones and leaves some out. This repertoire shows roughly 27,000 clones, approximately 85% found once; its top ten account for approximately 48%. CDR1 and CDR2 from the germline V gene are SNHLY and FYNNEI. This CDR3 is built from 15 residues. V lost 4 bases, J lost 0 bases, and 13 bases lay in between. General study findings and limits: What antigens the expanded peripheral T cells recognized was never established.

The starting material was CD4+ or CD8+ T cells sorted from blood, obtained in a trial of the OX40 agonist ivuxolimab. This chain joins TRBV2 and TRBJ2-7, with D hard to call. The TCR sequence derives from an adult with an advanced solid tumor such as melanoma, head and neck, liver or kidney cancer. CDR3 nucleotide sequence: TGTGCCAGCAGTGGCGGACCTTCGGGCTCCTACGAGCAGTACTTC. It translates to CASSGGPSGSYEQYF.